This TCR beta chain was recovered during a study of CD8 T cells in ankylosing spondylitis (dated by TCRdb to about 2017). Notes on the research overall: The study set out to find disease-linked TCR variants by profiling T cell receptor beta repertoires in ankylosing spondylitis patients and healthy donors. Peripheral blood was sampled, and synovial fluid was additionally collected from ankylosing spondylitis patients. In total, the full study cohort was made up of over a hundred healthy donors and about two dozen ankylosing spondylitis patients.

Overall study results and their limits: Some motif variants were previously reported in synovial fluid and blood of reactive arthritis patients, suggesting common disease-initiation mechanisms. According to the report, matched synovial fluid samples from ankylosing spondylitis patients were significantly enriched for the disease-linked clones. In peripheral blood, the disease-linked clones were found at relatively low frequencies and had a CD8+ phenotype. Blood from ankylosing spondylitis patients appeared to be characterized by a TCR beta motif made up of about 8 highly homologous amino acid variants.

Worth noting for this clonotype: Its antigen is not yet known. No base qualities exist here, and no much larger clone lies one base off it.

The germline V and J ends show losses of 5 bases and 7 bases respectively, and no gene match explains 11 bases of the junction. CDR1 and CDR2 were assigned from the germline V gene as SGHVS and FNYEAQ. Inclusive of the bounding cysteine and phenylalanine, the CDR3 is 16 residues long. This entry keeps only the CDR3 DNA: 48 bases, framed from base 1. Sequencer: Illumina HiSeq 2500. TCR beta libraries were prepared by quantitative 5'-RACE with molecular barcodes. The authors' analysis ran thus. A new computational method, built on a probabilistic model of VDJ rearrangement, was used to identify disease-linked TCR variants. TCRdb took the public reads, trimmed them with fastp at Q25, ran MiXCR for clone calling and kept in-frame beta chains. Identical CDR3 protein sequences are pooled into one entry, listed with their most common genes and DNA. The V and J calls and clone size are TCRdb's, not the authors'. The sample data list 400,000 or so distinct CDR3 sequences, and about 24% of these were observed just once. Jointly, the top ten make up roughly 0.8% of the sample.

Sequences were obtained from blood, either unsorted or a sorted T cell fraction (not recorded which). The TCR was taken from a male donor with ankylosing spondylitis. The receptor chain draws on TRBV7-6 and TRBJ2-1; TRBD2 agrees with 10 junctional bases. CDR3 loop: CASSPNVGAGGNEQFF. The DNA sequence reads TGTGCCAGCAGCCCAAACGTCGGAGCGGGAGGGAATGAGCAGTTCTTC.